The 32 T cell receptor beta chains below were found in one sample sequenced in a study of blood T cell repertoires in COVID-19. Only in-frame clones appear in the TCRdb table, and some are missing; sequencing was by immunoSEQ multiplex PCR. The sample consists of 450,000 or so clones, around nine tenths of them appearing once. Sequencing used peripheral blood. Every receptor here comes from a man aged 18 to 30 with COVID-19, enrolled during active disease.

This clone was observed once. This chain links TRBV2 with TRBJ2-7; 10 bases align to TRBD1. The CDR3 is 14 residues long. The junction had 5 bases not matched to a gene; V was cut back by 8 bases and J by 1 base. CDR1 is SNHLY, CDR2 FYNNEI, per germline. The DNA for the CDR3 is TGTGCCAGCCTCCGGGACAGGGGTTCCTACGAGCAGTACTTC. It codes for CASLRDRGSYEQYF.

The chain recombines TRBV2 with TRBJ2-7; the match to TRBD1 covers 10 bases. V dropped 6 bases and J dropped 2; count of bases not matched to a gene: 7. CDR1 SNHLY and CDR2 FYNNEI come from the germline V gene. CDR3 length: 15 residues. CDR3 nucleotide sequence: TGTGCCAGCAGCCAGGACAGGGGGAGAACCTACGAGCAGTACTTC. This translates into CASSQDRGRTYEQYF.

The CDR3 loop reads CASGLSLGPQETQYF. The DNA of the CDR3 is TGTGCTAGTGGTTTGTCTTTGGGCCCGCAAGAGACCCAGTACTTC. The chain is built from TRBV12-5 and TRBJ2-5; D unclear. Germline values: CDR1 LGHNT, CDR2 FRNRAP. Trimming pared 2 bases from V and 2 bases from J, leaving 12 bases between. The CDR3 totals 15 residues.

The J gene is TRBJ2-7, the V gene TRBV5-6; D call uncertain. V lost 0 bases to trimming and J lost 2 bases, with 12 bases between them. The CDR3 loop spans 15 amino acids. Per the germline V gene, CDR1 is SGHDT and CDR2 is YYEEEE. CDR3 sequence (DNA): TGTGCCAGCAGCTTGGCCTCCTCGAGTACCTACGAGCAGTACTTC. This sequence encodes CASSLASSSTYEQYF. Full variable domain (rest looked up from reference TRBV5-6 and TRBJ2-7): DAGVTQSPTHLIKTRGQQVTLRCSPKSGHDTVSWYQQALGQGPQFIFQYYEEEERQRGNFPDRFSGHQFPNYSSELNVNALLLGDSALYLCASSLASSSTYEQYFGPGTRLTVT.

The chain's CDR3 is CASSRTGTSSYNSPLHF. CDR3 coding DNA: TGTGCCAGCAGCCGGACGGGCACTAGCTCCTATAATTCACCCCTCCACTTT. The chain is built from TRBV7-2 and TRBJ1-6; D unresolved. Germline CDR1 reads SGHTA; CDR2 reads FQGNSA. This CDR3 comprises 17 residues. Trimming left V 5 bases short and J 0 bases short, with 14 bases between.

This clone was observed once. This chain uses TRBV6-2 or TRBV6-3 with TRBJ1-2, with 7 bases lining up with TRBD1. This CDR3 has 12 residues. Trimming cost V 4 bases and J 5 bases; bases outside gene matches: 1. CDR1 is MNHEY and CDR2 is SVGEGT in the germline V gene. The CDR3 protein is CASSSTGYGYTF. For the CDR3, the DNA is TGTGCCAGCAGTTCGACAGGGTATGGCTACACCTTC.

This chain joins TRBV29-1 and TRBJ2-1; TRBD2 agrees at 10 bases. Germline-derived CDR1 and CDR2 are SQVTM and ANQGSEA. This CDR3 contains 14 residues. As DNA, the CDR3 is TGCAGTTCCCCGGGACTAGCGTCTTACAATGAGCAGTTCTTC. It translates to CSSPGLASYNEQFF.

The V gene is TRBV3-1 (or the pseudogene TRBV3-2), the J gene TRBJ2-7, with 7 bases identical to TRBD1. Trimming cost V 0 bases and J 3 bases; bases outside gene matches: 2. The CDR3 consists of 14 residues. Germline V gene sequence: CDR1 LGHDT, CDR2 YNNKEL (reference sequence). CDR3 loop: CASSQDRTGYEQYF. DNA of the CDR3: TGTGCCAGCAGCCAAGATCGGACAGGCTACGAGCAGTACTTC.

The chain uses TRBV9 and TRBJ2-7; the D gene is possibly TRBD1 (6 bases). Trimming stripped 1 base from V and 2 bases from J, with 10 bases between. The CDR3 is 14 amino acids. Looked up from germline, CDR1 is SGDLS and CDR2 is YYNGEE. In DNA form, the CDR3 reads TGTGCCAGCAGCGTAACCGGACAGCCCTACGAGCAGTACTTC. Translated: CASSVTGQPYEQYF.

This clone was detected only once. This chain joins TRBV18 and TRBJ1-2; TRBD1 aligns across 9 bases. Germline loops: CDR1 KGHSH, CDR2 LQKENI. This CDR3 region has 13 residues. Trimming at V came to 6 bases and at J to 4 bases, leaving 3 bases not matched to a gene. The CDR3 protein is CASSEDRGYGYTF. The CDR3 DNA follows: TGTGCCAGCTCGGAGGACAGGGGCTATGGCTACACCTTC. The full variable domain, its missing parts supplied by reference TRBV18 and TRBJ1-2, is NAGVMQNPRHLVRRRGQEARLRCSPMKGHSHVYWYRQLPEEGLKFMVYLQKENIIDESGMPKERFSAEFPKEGPSILRIQQVVRGDSAAYFCASSEDRGYGYTFGSGTRLTVV.

V usage is TRBV5-1 and J usage is TRBJ2-5, with TRBD1 matching over 7 bases. Germline V gives CDR1 SGHRS, CDR2 YFSETQ. Germline trimming cut 4 bases from V and 2 bases from J; bases unmatched to any gene: 8. The CDR3 covers 15 residues. CDR3 nucleotide sequence: TGCGCCAGCAGCGGGGGACGGGGACAGCAAGAGACCCAGTACTTC. This gives the protein CASSGGRGQQETQYF. Full variable domain (remainder filled in from reference TRBV5-1 and TRBJ2-5): KAGVTQTPRYLIKTRGQQVTLSCSPISGHRSVSWYQQTPGQGLQFLFEYFSETQRNKGNFPGRFSGRQFSNSRSEMNVSTLELGDSALYLCASSGGRGQQETQYFGPGTRLLVL.

This chain links TRBV4-2 with TRBJ2-1; TRBD2 matches 8 bases. This CDR3 comprises 19 residues. V gave up 2 bases and J gave up 4 bases; unmatched junction bases: 16. The V gene's germline CDR1 is LGHNA and CDR2 YNFKEQ. CDR3 residues: CASSQSSPGVAGLYNEQFF. CDR3 in DNA: TGTGCCAGCAGCCAATCCTCTCCGGGGGTAGCGGGGTTATACAATGAGCAGTTCTTC.

The DNA for the CDR3 is TGTGCCAGCAGCCAAGACCCGAGGACTAGCCTGTACAATGAGCAGTTCTTC. Protein product: CASSQDPRTSLYNEQFF. The rearrangement joins TRBV3-1 (or the pseudogene TRBV3-2) to TRBJ2-1; TRBD2 matches at 8 bases. The V gene end was trimmed by 0 bases and the J gene end by 4 bases; junction bases not matched to a gene: 8. Germline V CDR1 and CDR2: LGHDT, YNNKEL (reference sequence). The CDR3 loop spans 17 amino acids.

V and J are TRBV4-1 and TRBJ2-7; D gene uncertain. Trimming took off 0 bases at V and 0 bases at J, with 9 bases between the two ends. This CDR3 contains 15 residues. Germline assignment: CDR1 MGHRA and CDR2 YSYEKL. CDR3 sequence: CASSQDLGVSYEQYF. As DNA, the CDR3 is TGCGCCAGCAGCCAAGATTTGGGCGTCTCCTACGAGCAGTACTTC.

The V and J genes are TRBV7-9 and TRBJ2-5; D is possibly TRBD2 (6 bases). Trimming left V 1 base short and J 3 bases short, with 12 bases between. CDR3 length: 15 residues. CDR1 is SEHNR and CDR2 is FQNEAQ in the germline V gene (reference sequence). In DNA form, the CDR3 reads TGTGCCAGCAGCTTAGGACTCCCGGGGGAAGAGACCCAGTACTTC. Translated, it gives CASSLGLPGEETQYF.

CDR3 in amino acids: CASSFSRGSYEQYF. As DNA, the CDR3 is TGTGCCAGCAGCTTCTCCCGGGGCTCCTACGAGCAGTACTTC. The chain links TRBV11-2 to TRBJ2-7, with TRBD2 as a possible D gene (5 bases). Deletions cut 3 bases from V and 0 bases from J, with 9 bases between. CDR3 size: 14 residues. Germline V gene sequence: CDR1 SGHAT, CDR2 FQNNGV.

The V gene is TRBV11-3, the J gene TRBJ2-1, with D tentatively TRBD2 (6 bases). V lost 1 base and J lost 1, with 14 bases in between. This CDR3 comprises 17 residues. The germline V gene has CDR1 SGHNT and CDR2 YENEEA. The CDR3, as DNA: TGTGCCAGCAGCTTAGCGGGGGAGCCCGGATCCTACAATGAGCAGTTCTTC. It encodes CASSLAGEPGSYNEQFF.

The V gene is TRBV3-1 (or the pseudogene TRBV3-2), the J gene TRBJ2-7; TRBD2 aligns across 8 bases. After removal of 5 bases from V and 5 bases from J, the junction contained 8 bases not matched to a gene. The germline V gene encodes CDR1 LGHDT and CDR2 YNNKEL (reference sequence). This CDR3 spans 14 amino acids. DNA of the CDR3: TGTGCCAGCAGCAACCGGGAGGGGATAGACGAGCAGTACTTC. It translates to CASSNREGIDEQYF.

This chain connects TRBV19 to TRBJ2-1; 14 bases map to TRBD2. The V gene's germline CDR1 is LNHDA and CDR2 SQIVND (reference sequence). After removal of 6 bases from V and 9 bases from J, the junction contained 4 bases not matched to a gene. The CDR3 runs 14 residues. The CDR3 loop reads CASSPGLAGAEQFF. In DNA, the CDR3 is TGTGCCAGTAGCCCGGGACTAGCGGGAGCTGAGCAGTTCTTC.

J is TRBJ1-3 and V is TRBV5-5; D is unresolved. V lost 2 bases, J lost 2 bases, and 8 bases lay in between. The CDR3 spans 14 residues. In germline, CDR1 is SGHKS, CDR2 YYEKEE (reference sequence). CDR3 sequence reads: CASSFGVAGNTIYF. The CDR3 DNA reads as TGTGCCAGCAGCTTTGGAGTAGCTGGAAACACCATATATTTT.

The CDR3 loop is CASSEQGGITGTEAFF. For the CDR3, the DNA is TGTGCCAGCAGTGAGCAGGGTGGAATTACGGGCACTGAAGCTTTCTTT. This chain links TRBV2 with TRBJ1-1; D is possibly TRBD1 (5 bases). Deletions cut 3 bases from V and 4 bases from J, with 18 bases between. CDR3 length equals 16 residues. CDR1 is SNHLY and CDR2 is FYNNEI in the germline V gene.

As concerns this clone: Germline is not matched at one junction end, which may reflect a read error. The chain carries TRBV7-7 and TRBJ2-2, with D uncertain. The V gene's germline CDR1 is SSHAT and CDR2 FNYEAQ (reference sequence). The CDR3 loop spans 15 amino acids. CDR3 region: CASSPIPGNTGELFF. The CDR3 bases are TGTGCTAGCAGCCCCATCCCGGGGAACACCGGGGAGCTGTTTTTT.

This clone appeared a single time. The chain combines TRBV4-2 with TRBJ1-3, with 9 bases that match TRBD1. The CDR3 contains 17 residues. Trimming took 4 bases from V and 4 from J; bases not matched to a gene: 11. CDR1 LGHNA and CDR2 YNFKEQ come from the germline V gene. The CDR3 is CASSRDRGASRGNTIYF. CDR3 sequence (DNA): TGTGCCAGCAGCCGTGACAGGGGGGCCTCGAGAGGAAACACCATATATTTT.

The rearrangement links TRBV15 to TRBJ1-1, with TRBD1 as a possible D gene (5 bases). The CDR3 is 14 amino acids. V lost 1 base and J lost 5, with 11 bases in between. Per germline, CDR1 LNHNV and CDR2 YYDKDF (reference sequence). CDR3 sequence: CATSRGGVLTEAFF. The CDR3 DNA follows: TGTGCCACCAGCAGAGGGGGGGTTCTGACTGAAGCTTTCTTT.

The V call is TRBV27, the J call TRBJ2-5, with 11 bases matching TRBD1. CDR1 and CDR2 from the germline V gene are MNHEY and SMNVEV (reference sequence). The J segment lost 5 bases and the V segment lost 6 bases, leaving 8 bases of the junction unmatched. The CDR3 totals 15 residues. The CDR3 DNA reads TGTGCCAGCAGCTACAGGACAGGGGGCGCGGAGACCCAGTACTTC. This codes for CASSYRTGGAETQYF.

The V gene is TRBV18, the J gene TRBJ2-3; D remains ambiguous. The V end lost 2 bases, the J end lost 4 bases, and 7 bases lay between the germline ends. This CDR3 is 13 amino acids long. Germline V lookup: CDR1 KGHSH, CDR2 LQKENI. CDR3 nucleotides: TGTGCCAGCTCACCAGGGCAGTCAGATACGCAGTATTTT. Protein product: CASSPGQSDTQYF.

The V gene is TRBV6-1, the J gene TRBJ1-4; perhaps TRBD1 as D (6 bases). Germline V gene lookup returns CDR1 MNHNS and CDR2 SASEGT. This CDR3 comprises 13 residues. The ends were cut back, 7 bases at V and 6 bases at J, with 12 bases in the middle. CDR3 DNA: TGTGCCAGCACTGGACAGTATCATGAAAAACTGTTTTTT. Its translation: CASTGQYHEKLFF.

This chain connects TRBV6-5 to TRBJ2-7, with D possibly TRBD1 on 6 matching bases. Trimming cost V 5 bases and J 1 base, with 12 bases left between them. This CDR3 region has 14 residues. In germline, CDR1 is MNHEY, CDR2 SVGAGI. In DNA, the CDR3 is TGTGCCAGCAGTATGGGACAAGTTTCCTACGAGCAGTACTTC. Translating gives CASSMGQVSYEQYF.

This sequence joins TRBV7-9 and TRBJ1-2; TRBD1 matches at 7 bases. Germline values: CDR1 SEHNR, CDR2 FQNEAQ (reference sequence). Trimming took 8 bases from V and 8 from J; bases not matched to a gene: 14. This CDR3 is built from 14 residues. The CDR3 protein is CASHRDSRMSGYTF. CDR3 coding DNA: TGTGCCAGCCATCGGGACAGCCGGATGAGCGGCTACACCTTC.

This sequence joins TRBV9 and TRBJ2-7; the D is unclear. CDR3 length: 14 amino acids. The V end lost 0 bases, the J end lost 3 bases, and 10 bases lay between the germline ends. Germline V CDR1 and CDR2: SGDLS, YYNGEE. This CDR3 reads CASSVADLNYEQYF. As DNA, the CDR3 is TGTGCCAGCAGCGTAGCTGACTTGAACTACGAGCAGTACTTC.

V usage is TRBV3-1 (or the pseudogene TRBV3-2) and J usage is TRBJ1-1; D gene ambiguous. Germline CDR1 reads LGHDT; CDR2 reads YNNKEL (reference sequence). Trimming took 1 base from V and 5 from J, leaving 8 bases between them. This CDR3 is built from 13 residues. CDR3 loop: CASSQVASTEAFF. The CDR3 nucleotides read TGTGCCAGCAGCCAAGTCGCGTCGACTGAAGCTTTCTTT.

The rearrangement links TRBV27 to TRBJ2-7, with a weak D call TRBD1 (6 bases). Trimming stripped 5 bases from V and 2 bases from J, with 16 bases between. The CDR3 spans 15 residues. Germline loops: CDR1 MNHEY, CDR2 SMNVEV (reference sequence). The CDR3 sequence is CASSRPGAHAYEQYF. CDR3 nucleotide sequence: TGTGCCAGCAGTCGCCCAGGGGCCCACGCCTACGAGCAGTACTTC.